The 17 T cell receptor beta chains listed next were all sequenced from one sample in a study of blood T cell repertoires in COVID-19. The repertoire was sequenced with immunoSEQ multiplex PCR; TCRdb's copy has only in-frame clones and lacks some. Among 88,000 or so clones listed, around 83% were seen once. The sequenced sample consisted of peripheral blood. These receptors were taken from a human donor in a cohort sampled during active COVID-19.

CDR3 sequence reads: CASSLGGTVNEKLFF. The DNA of the CDR3 is TGTGCCAGCAGCTTAGGGGGGACTGTGAATGAAAAACTGTTTTTT. The chain uses TRBV11-3 and TRBJ1-4; D may be TRBD1 (5 bases). The CDR3 is 15 residues long. The V and J ends lost 1 base and 5 bases respectively, with 11 bases between them. CDR1 is SGHNT, CDR2 YENEEA, per germline.

The chain joins TRBV7-9 to TRBJ2-1; no clear D gene. CDR1 and CDR2 from the germline V gene are SEHNR and FQNEAQ (reference sequence). CDR3 length: 14 residues. V was pared by 3 bases and J by 9 bases, with 15 bases between. The CDR3 sequence: CASSFTVEAGEQFF. In DNA form, the CDR3 reads TGTGCCAGCAGCTTTACCGTTGAGGCCGGTGAGCAGTTCTTC.

The chain is built from TRBV10-1 and TRBJ2-7, with D possibly TRBD1 on 6 matching bases. Germline CDR1 WNHNN, CDR2 SYGVQD (reference sequence). Trimming pared 5 bases from V and 1 base from J, leaving 6 bases between. The CDR3 spans 12 residues. The CDR3 spells CASSRGSYEQYF. As DNA, the CDR3 is TGCGCCAGCAGTAGGGGGTCCTACGAGCAGTACTTC.

This clone was counted a few times. This sequence joins TRBV5-8 and TRBJ2-7, with D possibly matching TRBD2 (5 bases). Germline V lookup: CDR1 SGHTS, CDR2 YDEGEE. The length of the CDR3 is 13 residues. V dropped 2 bases and J dropped 5 bases, with 11 bases sitting between them. As DNA, the CDR3 is TGTGCCAGCAGCTTACAAGGAGGAAACGAGCAGTACTTC. It yields the protein CASSLQGGNEQYF.

CDR3 DNA sequence: TGTGCCAGCAGCCCAAAAGGGGCGGGGACGCAGTATTTT. This gives the protein CASSPKGAGTQYF. The genes are TRBV3-1 (or the pseudogene TRBV3-2) and TRBJ2-3, with a tentative D call TRBD2 (6 bases). V gave up 4 bases and J gave up 9 bases, with 14 bases separating them. The CDR3 contains 13 residues. CDR1 and CDR2 from the germline V gene are LGHDT and YNNKEL (reference sequence).

V and J are TRBV5-1 and TRBJ2-1; 9 nucleotides agree with TRBD2. In germline, CDR1 is SGHRS, CDR2 YFSETQ. CDR3 size: 13 residues. The V gene end was trimmed by 4 bases and the J gene end by 10 bases; junction bases not matched to a gene: 6. This chain's CDR3 is CASSLELAGEQFF. For the CDR3, the DNA is TGCGCCAGCAGCCTTGAGCTAGCGGGAGAGCAGTTCTTC. The full variable domain, completed using reference TRBV5-1 and TRBJ2-1, is KAGVTQTPRYLIKTRGQQVTLSCSPISGHRSVSWYQQTPGQGLQFLFEYFSETQRNKGNFPGRFSGRQFSNSRSEMNVSTLELGDSALYLCASSLELAGEQFFGPGTRLTVL.

This sequence joins TRBV29-1 and TRBJ2-2; perhaps TRBD1 as D (6 bases). V gave up 3 bases and J gave up 1 base, with 9 bases separating them. Germline loops: CDR1 SQVTM, CDR2 ANQGSEA. The CDR3 extends over 14 amino acids. The CDR3 region is CSVERGMNTGELFF. The DNA for the CDR3 is TGCAGCGTTGAGAGGGGGATGAACACCGGGGAGCTGTTTTTT.

The CDR3 sequence is CASSLRDSSGTQYF. CDR3 in DNA: TGTGCCAGCAGCTTAAGGGACTCCAGTGGGACGCAGTATTTT. V gene TRBV7-6 combines with J gene TRBJ2-3, with D possibly being TRBD2 (6 bases). Germline CDR1 reads SGHVS; CDR2 reads FNYEAQ. The V gene lost 2 bases and the J gene lost 9 bases, with 15 bases spanning the gap. The CDR3 has 14 amino acids.

The J gene is TRBJ1-2, the V gene TRBV19; D ambiguous. The germline V and J ends were trimmed by 3 bases and 8 bases, with 10 bases remaining between them. CDR1 LNHDA and CDR2 SQIVND come from the germline V gene (reference sequence). CDR3 size: 12 residues. The CDR3 loop is CASSMQRAGYTF. CDR3 bases: TGTGCCAGTAGTATGCAGAGGGCCGGCTACACCTTC.

The chain is built from TRBV25-1 and TRBJ1-2; 7 bases match TRBD1. Germline assignment: CDR1 MGHDK and CDR2 SYGVNS. The V and J ends lost 5 bases and 5 bases, in that order; junction bases with no gene match: 11. The CDR3 sequence is 15 residues long. This CDR3 reads CASSRPGQIRYGYTF. The CDR3 nucleotides are TGTGCCAGCAGTCGGCCGGGACAGATCCGTTATGGCTACACCTTC.

The count of this clone is one. V usage is TRBV4-1 and J usage is TRBJ2-2; D perhaps matches TRBD2 (5 bases). Germline V gene sequence: CDR1 MGHRA, CDR2 YSYEKL. V dropped 3 bases and J dropped 2 bases, with 10 bases sitting between them. This CDR3 has 15 residues. The chain's CDR3 is CASSQSEGNTGELFF. The CDR3 region has the DNA TGCGCCAGCAGCCAGTCAGAGGGCAACACCGGGGAGCTGTTTTTT.

The chain recombines TRBV7-2 with TRBJ1-6; D perhaps matches TRBD1 (5 bases). The V end was cut by 5 bases, the J end by 3 bases, with 17 bases between. There are 17 residues in the CDR3. Germline lookup yields CDR1 SGHTA and CDR2 FQGNSA. For the CDR3, the DNA is TGTGCCAGCAGCCCTTCCCGGGGGGAGGACTATAATTCACCCCTCCACTTT. Amino acids: CASSPSRGEDYNSPLHF.

This clone has a single count. V usage is TRBV5-4 and J usage is TRBJ2-2; 9 bases are a match to TRBD2. The J segment lost 0 bases and the V segment lost 4 bases, leaving 10 bases of the junction unmatched. The CDR3 runs 18 residues. The V gene's germline CDR1 is SGHNT and CDR2 YYREEE (reference sequence). The CDR3 DNA reads TGTGCCAGCAGCAGGGATTCTAGCGGGGTCGCGAACACCGGGGAGCTGTTTTTT. Translation: CASSRDSSGVANTGELFF.

This chain connects TRBV2 to TRBJ2-1; a possible D gene is TRBD1 (5 bases). V was clipped by 4 bases and J by 1 base, with 11 bases between them. CDR1 and CDR2 from the germline V gene are SNHLY and FYNNEI. The CDR3 length is 15 residues. The chain's CDR3 is CASSGLGASYNEQFF. CDR3 bases: TGTGCCAGCAGTGGTCTTGGGGCTTCCTACAATGAGCAGTTCTTC.

V is TRBV18 and J is TRBJ2-7; 12 bases are shared with TRBD2. V lost 8 bases and J lost 6; bases outside the gene matches: 20. Germline V lookup: CDR1 KGHSH, CDR2 LQKENI. This CDR3 is 18 amino acids long. CDR3: CASTTTGTSGSWGVEQYF. CDR3 in DNA: TGTGCCAGCACGACAACCGGGACTAGCGGGTCGTGGGGAGTCGAGCAGTACTTC. The full variable domain, its missing parts supplied by reference TRBV18 and TRBJ2-7, is NAGVMQNPRHLVRRRGQEARLRCSPMKGHSHVYWYRQLPEEGLKFMVYLQKENIIDESGMPKERFSAEFPKEGPSILRIQQVVRGDSAAYFCASTTTGTSGSWGVEQYFGPGTRLTVT.

The chain is built from TRBV19 and TRBJ2-3; the D gene is possibly TRBD1 (5 bases). The V gene lost 3 bases and the J gene lost 7 bases, with 14 bases spanning the gap. The CDR3 covers 14 residues. Germline CDR1 LNHDA, CDR2 SQIVND (reference sequence). In nucleotides, the CDR3 is TGTGCCAGTAGTATTAGTATTAGGGGAAATACGCAGTATTTT. Amino acids: CASSISIRGNTQYF.

The chain has TRBV6-5 and TRBJ2-1; maybe TRBD2 (6 bases). The germline V gene has CDR1 MNHEY and CDR2 SVGAGI. Deletions cut 2 bases from V and 0 bases from J, with 11 bases between. This CDR3 comprises 16 residues. CDR3 region: CASSYHFGSSYNEQFF. As DNA, the CDR3 is TGTGCCAGCAGTTACCACTTCGGGAGCTCCTACAATGAGCAGTTCTTC.